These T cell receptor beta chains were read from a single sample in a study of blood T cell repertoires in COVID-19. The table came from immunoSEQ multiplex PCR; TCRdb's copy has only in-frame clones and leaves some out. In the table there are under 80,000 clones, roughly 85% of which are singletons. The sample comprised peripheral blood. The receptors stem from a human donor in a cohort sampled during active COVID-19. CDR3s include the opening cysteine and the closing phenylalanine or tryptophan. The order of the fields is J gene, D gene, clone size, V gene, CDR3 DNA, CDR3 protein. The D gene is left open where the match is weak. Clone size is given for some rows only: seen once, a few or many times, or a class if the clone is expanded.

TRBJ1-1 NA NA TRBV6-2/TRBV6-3 TGTGCCAGCAGTAACCCCACAGGGATCAACACTGAAGCTTTCTTT CASSNPTGINTEAFF
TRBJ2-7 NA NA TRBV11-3 TGTGCCAGCAGCTTAGGGCAGGGGAGCGAGCAGTACTTC CASSLGQGSEQYF
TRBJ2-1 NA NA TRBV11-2 TGTGCCAGCAGCTTAGATCCCCGGGAGCTTAAATTCTCCTACAATGAGCAGTTCTTC CASSLDPRELKFSYNEQFF
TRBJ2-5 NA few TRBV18 TGTGCCAGCTCAGTCCGAGGAGGGGAAGGGGAGACCCAGTACTTC CASSVRGGEGETQYF
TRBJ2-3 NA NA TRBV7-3 TGTGCCAGCAGCACTAAAGGACTAAGCACAGATACGCAGTATTTT CASSTKGLSTDTQYF
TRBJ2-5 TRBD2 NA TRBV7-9 TGTGCCAGCAGCTCCGGGACTAGCGGCAGCCGGGGGGAGACCCAGTACTTC CASSSGTSGSRGETQYF
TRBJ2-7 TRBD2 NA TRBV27 TGTGCCAGCAGTTCCCCAAGTAGCGGGAGGGCCCACGAGCAGTACTTC CASSSPSSGRAHEQYF
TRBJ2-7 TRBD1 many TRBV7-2 TGTGCCAGCAGCCAGGAGACAGGGCGCGAGCAGTACTTC CASSQETGREQYF
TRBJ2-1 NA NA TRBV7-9 TGTGCCAGCAGCTTGAGCGAGATCACAGAGCAGTTCTTC CASSLSEITEQFF
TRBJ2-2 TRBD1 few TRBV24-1 TGTGCCACCAGTGATATAGGACAGGGGACCACCGGGGAGCTGTTTTTT CATSDIGQGTTGELFF
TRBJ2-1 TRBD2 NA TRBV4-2 TGTGCCAGCAGCCAAGAAAAGACCGGACTAGCGGGCAATGAGCAGTTCTTC CASSQEKTGLAGNEQFF
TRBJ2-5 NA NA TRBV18 TGTGCCAGCTCTCCCCAATTGGAGAGAGAGACCCAGTACTTC CASSPQLERETQYF
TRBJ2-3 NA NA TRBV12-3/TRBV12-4 TGTGCCAGCAGTTTCGCGGGACGAGATACGCAGTATTTT CASSFAGRDTQYF
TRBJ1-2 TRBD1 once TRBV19 TGTGCCAGCCAGGGACAGGGTAACTATGGCTACACCTTC CASQGQGNYGYTF
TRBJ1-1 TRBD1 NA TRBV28 TGTGCCAGCCGGAGAAGACAGGGGGCGGCTTTCTTT CASRRRQGAAFF
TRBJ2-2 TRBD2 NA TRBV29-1 TGCAGCGTTGTCGGGAGGGCGACCGGGGAGCTGTTTTTT CSVVGRATGELFF
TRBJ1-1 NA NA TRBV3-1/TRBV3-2 TGTGCCAGCAGCCAAGAAGTTGGTGCAGGATTTACTGAAGCTTTCTTT CASSQEVGAGFTEAFF
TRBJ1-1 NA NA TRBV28 TGTGCCGGGGGGGGAACATCTGAAGCTTTCTTT CAGGGTSEAFF
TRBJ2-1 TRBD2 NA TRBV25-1 TGTGCCAGCACTAGCGGGAATGAGCAGTTCTTC CASTSGNEQFF
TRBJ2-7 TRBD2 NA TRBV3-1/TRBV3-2 TGTGCCAGCAGCCCTACCGGGACTAGCGGCTACGAGCAGTACTTC CASSPTGTSGYEQYF
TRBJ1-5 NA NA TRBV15 TGTGCCACCAGCAGAGATTTGGGGGGGAATCGGCCCCAGCATTTT CATSRDLGGNRPQHF
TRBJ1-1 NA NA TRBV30 TGTGCCTGGAGTGGGGGGGACACTGAAGCTTTCTTT CAWSGGDTEAFF
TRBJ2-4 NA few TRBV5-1 TGCGCCAGCAGCGCCACTTTGGGGGGAGACATTCAGTACTTC CASSATLGGDIQYF
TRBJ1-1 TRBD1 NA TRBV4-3 TGCGCCAGCAGCCAAGATGGCAGGGGGTACACTGAAGCTTTCTTT CASSQDGRGYTEAFF
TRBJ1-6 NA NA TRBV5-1 TGCGCCAGCAGCCTGGCGGTAAATTCACCCCTCCACTTT CASSLAVNSPLHF
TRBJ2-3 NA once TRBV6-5 TGTGCCAGCAGCCGGAGCGGACGCACAGATACGCAGTATTTT CASSRSGRTDTQYF
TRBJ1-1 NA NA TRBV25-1 TGTGCCAGCAGTGGTCTCCGGGACACGGAAGCTTTCTTT CASSGLRDTEAFF
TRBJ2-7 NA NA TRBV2 TGTGCCAGCAGGCCGGACTTGGGGGAGCAGTACTTC CASRPDLGEQYF
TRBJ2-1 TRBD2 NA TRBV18 TGTGCCAGCTCACCACCCCTTTTCTCCGAGCAGCGGGAGGGTAGGGCATCTGAGCAGTTCTTC CASSPPLFSEQREGRASEQFF
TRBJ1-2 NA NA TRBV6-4 TGTGCCAGCAGTGGGGATGCGGGTGTCGGCTACACCTTC CASSGDAGVGYTF
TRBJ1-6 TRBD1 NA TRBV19 TGTGCCAGTAGTCGATCCTCCACAGGGGACTATAATTCACCCCTCCACTTT CASSRSSTGDYNSPLHF
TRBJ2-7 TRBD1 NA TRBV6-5 TGTGCCAGCAGTAGACAGGGGTCAAACTACGAGCAGTACTTC CASSRQGSNYEQYF
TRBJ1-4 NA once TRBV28 TGTGCCAGCGGGATGACAGCAACTAATGAAAAACTGTTTTTT CASGMTATNEKLFF
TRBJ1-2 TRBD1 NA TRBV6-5 TGTGCCAGTCAGACAGGGGGCTCTCTCTTCTATGGCTACACCTTC CASQTGGSLFYGYTF
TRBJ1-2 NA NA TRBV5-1 TGCGCCAGCAGCTTGGGAGGAAGGACTAACTATGGCTACACCTTC CASSLGGRTNYGYTF
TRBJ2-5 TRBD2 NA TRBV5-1 TGCGCCAGCATGGGCGGGAGAGAGACCCAGTACTTC CASMGGRETQYF
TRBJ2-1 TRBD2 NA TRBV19 TGTGCCAGTAGTATCACCACAGCGGGAAGTTACAATGAGCAGTTCTTC CASSITTAGSYNEQFF
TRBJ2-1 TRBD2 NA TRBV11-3 TGTGCCAGCGGAACCTTAGCGGGAGAGCAGTTCTTC CASGTLAGEQFF
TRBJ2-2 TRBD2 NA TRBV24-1 TGTGCCACCAGTAAATCGACTAGCGGGAGTCTCTGGGAGCTGTTTTTT CATSKSTSGSLWELFF
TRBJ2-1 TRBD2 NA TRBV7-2 TGTGCCAGCAGCTTAGGACTAGCTGCCTACAATGAGCAGTTCTTC CASSLGLAAYNEQFF
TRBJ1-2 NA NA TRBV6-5 TGTGCCAGCAGGGTAATTGAAGGGAGGTATGGCTACACCTTC CASRVIEGRYGYTF
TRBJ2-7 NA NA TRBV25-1 TGTGCCAGCAGTGCCTCAGGCCCCTACGAGCAGTACTTC CASSASGPYEQYF
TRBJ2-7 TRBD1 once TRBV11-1 TGTGCCAGCAGCTTCCGAGCAGGGGGTCTCGGCGAGCAGTACTTC CASSFRAGGLGEQYF
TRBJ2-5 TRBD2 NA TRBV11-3 TGTGCCAGCAGCTCCGGACTAGCGGGAGGGCCAGTGGAGACCCAGTACTTC CASSSGLAGGPVETQYF
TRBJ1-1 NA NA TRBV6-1 TGTGCCAGCAGTGAGTTTCTACCTGGAGCTTTCTTT CASSEFLPGAFF
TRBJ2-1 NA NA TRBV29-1 TGCAGCGTGGAGTACAATGAGCAGTTCTTC CSVEYNEQFF
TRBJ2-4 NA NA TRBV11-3 TGTGCCAGCAGCCCACAAAGACTAGCCAAAAACATTCAGTACTTC CASSPQRLAKNIQYF
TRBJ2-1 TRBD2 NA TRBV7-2 TGTGCCAGCAGCTCGGGACTAGCGGGAGGGGCGGTTGAGCAGTTCTTC CASSSGLAGGAVEQFF
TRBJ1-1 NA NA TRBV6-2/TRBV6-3 TGTGCCAGCAGTCCCCAACTCACTGAAGCTTTCTTT CASSPQLTEAFF
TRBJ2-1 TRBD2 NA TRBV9 TGTGCCAGCAGCGTAGTAGCGGGACTCTACAATGAGCAGTTCTTC CASSVVAGLYNEQFF
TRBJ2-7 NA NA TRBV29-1 TGCAGCGTAGGGTACAGGTCCTACGAGCAGTACTTC CSVGYRSYEQYF
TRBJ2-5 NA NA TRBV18 TGTGCCAGCTCACTAAACCTAGAAGAGACCCAGTACTTC CASSLNLEETQYF